This T cell receptor beta chain is drawn from a study of control samples from healthy donors and cancer patients. The CDR3 consists of 16 residues. J lost 8 bases, V lost 4 bases, and 12 bases had no gene match. Germline loops: CDR1 SEHNR, CDR2 FQNEAQ (reference sequence). Produced via immunoSEQ multiplex PCR; TCRdb's table is partial and in-frame only. The table includes fewer than 200,000 clones, approximately 92% detected once. Sequenced sample: blood. This chain connects TRBV7-9 to TRBJ2-1; 9 positions agree with TRBD2. The origin of this receptor is a man between 18 and 29 years old in good health. The CDR3 is CASSSFSGGRRDEQFF. As DNA, the CDR3 is TGTGCCAGCAGCTCGTTTAGCGGGGGCCGACGGGATGAGCAGTTCTTC. The complete variable domain, with remaining parts taken from reference TRBV7-9 and TRBJ2-1, reads DTGVSQNPRHKITKRGQNVTFRCDPISEHNRLYWYRQTLGQGPEFLTYFQNEAQLEKSRLLSDRFSAERPKGSFSTLEIQRTEQGDSAMYLCASSSFSGGRRDEQFFGPGTRLTVL.